This is a list of T cell receptor beta chains from one sample in a study of blood T cell repertoires in COVID-19. Profiled with immunoSEQ multiplex PCR; TCRdb holds only in-frame clones, not every one. Of a few hundred thousand clones listed, around four fifths are singletons. Sequenced material: peripheral blood. Receptors were obtained from a man aged 60-69 years with acute or convalescent COVID-19. CDR3s include the opening cysteine and the closing phenylalanine or tryptophan. The D gene is left open where the match is weak. Size is omitted from some rows. Given values are once, few, many or a class for expanded clones.

D gene	V gene	J gene	clone size	CDR3 protein	CDR3 DNA
.	TRBV27	TRBJ2-3	few	CASSLRSRRTDTQYF	TGTGCCAGCAGTTTAAGGTCGCGGAGAACAGATACGCAGTATTTT
TRBD2	TRBV12-5	TRBJ2-5	once	CASARGGRETQYF	TGTGCTAGTGCCCGGGGGGGCCGGGAGACCCAGTACTTC
.	TRBV12-2	TRBJ1-2	.	CASRLARQKLSYGYTF	TGTGCAAGTCGCTTAGCGCGACAGAAACTTTCCTATGGCTACACCTTC
TRBD2	TRBV10-3	TRBJ2-2	.	CAISPGTSGTGELFF	TGTGCCATCAGCCCCGGGACTAGCGGGACCGGGGAGCTGTTTTTT
.	TRBV5-1	TRBJ1-1	once	CASSLAGTKNTEAFF	TGCGCCAGCAGCTTGGCCGGGACTAAGAACACTGAAGCTTTCTTT
.	TRBV12-3/TRBV12-4	TRBJ1-4	.	CASSPAGGEKLFF	TGTGCCAGCAGTCCCGCCGGTGGTGAAAAACTGTTTTTT
.	TRBV9	TRBJ2-2	few	CASRGADYTGELFF	TGTGCCAGCCGGGGAGCGGACTACACCGGGGAGCTGTTTTTT
.	TRBV2	TRBJ2-2	.	CASRDTGHTGELFF	TGTGCCAGCAGAGATACAGGGCACACCGGGGAGCTGTTTTTT
.	TRBV7-5	TRBJ1-1	.	CARSERQENTEAFF	TGTGCCAGAAGCGAGCGACAGGAGAACACTGAAGCTTTCTTT
.	TRBV4-1	TRBJ2-1	.	CASSQAPGLPSYNEQFF	TGCGCCAGCAGCCAGGCCCCTGGACTTCCCTCCTACAATGAGCAGTTCTTC
.	TRBV28	TRBJ2-2	.	CASSLFFPGELFF	TGTGCCAGCAGTTTATTCTTTCCCGGGGAGCTGTTTTTT
.	TRBV2	TRBJ1-2	.	CASSQAGVGGYTF	TGTGCCAGCAGTCAGGCGGGGGTAGGCGGCTACACCTTC
.	TRBV19	TRBJ1-3	.	CATQDVHEGNTIYF	TGTGCCACACAGGATGTGCATGAAGGAAACACCATATATTTT
TRBD1	TRBV19	TRBJ2-7	.	CASSIRGQGGEQYF	TGTGCCAGTAGTATACGGGGACAGGGAGGCGAGCAGTACTTC
TRBD1	TRBV5-6	TRBJ2-1	.	CASSPGQGRYEQFF	TGTGCCAGCAGCCCGGGACAGGGGAGGTATGAGCAGTTCTTC
TRBD1	TRBV28	TRBJ2-2	.	CASTHPPHRGPGGELFF	TGTGCCAGCACCCACCCCCCCCACAGGGGGCCGGGCGGGGAGCTGTTTTTT
TRBD2	TRBV4-1	TRBJ2-7	.	CASSPGTSGFYEQYF	TGCGCCAGCAGCCCGGGGACTAGCGGATTCTACGAGCAGTACTTC
.	TRBV5-1	TRBJ2-7	.	CASSWTAGSYEQYF	TGCGCCAGCAGTTGGACAGCTGGGTCCTACGAGCAGTACTTC
.	TRBV20-1	TRBJ2-7	.	CSASWGDRNEQYF	TGCAGTGCTAGTTGGGGAGATCGGAACGAGCAGTACTTC
.	TRBV5-1	TRBJ2-7	.	CASSRDSAYEQYF	TGCGCCAGCAGCCGGGACTCAGCCTACGAGCAGTACTTC
.	TRBV11-1	TRBJ1-2	.	CASSLAQGRLGYTF	TGTGCCAGCAGCTTAGCCCAGGGGCGCTTGGGCTACACCTTC
TRBD1	TRBV18	TRBJ2-7	.	CASSPNRGRRSSYEQYF	TGTGCCAGCTCACCAAACAGGGGACGCCGAAGCTCCTACGAGCAGTACTTC
.	TRBV6-5	TRBJ1-5	.	CASRPQENQPQHF	TGTGCCAGCAGGCCACAGGAGAATCAGCCCCAGCATTTT
TRBD2	TRBV7-9	TRBJ2-1	.	CASSLLSGYHNEQFF	TGTGCCAGCAGCTTACTTAGCGGGTATCACAATGAGCAGTTCTTC
TRBD1	TRBV5-1	TRBJ2-2	once	CASSLRLSGQGTTGELFF	TGCGCCAGCAGCTTGAGGTTGTCGGGACAGGGTACCACCGGGGAGCTGTTTTTT
TRBD1	TRBV7-9	TRBJ1-3	.	CASSFRDREGNTIYF	TGTGCCAGCAGCTTCCGTGACAGGGAAGGAAACACCATATATTTT
.	TRBV7-3	TRBJ2-3	.	CASSSRGSDTQYF	TGTGCCAGCAGCTCCAGGGGTTCGGATACGCAGTATTTT
.	TRBV20-1	TRBJ2-7	.	CSARDNEQYF	TGCAGTGCTAGAGACAACGAGCAGTACTTC
TRBD2	TRBV11-2	TRBJ2-2	.	CASGDGRTGELFF	TGTGCCAGCGGGGACGGGAGGACCGGGGAGCTGTTTTTT
TRBD1	TRBV6-4	TRBJ1-3	.	CASPNDRVSGNTIYF	TGTGCCAGCCCTAATGACAGGGTCTCTGGAAACACCATATATTTT
TRBD1	TRBV18	TRBJ2-3	.	CASSPQQGATDTQYF	TGTGCCAGCTCACCCCAACAGGGGGCAACAGATACGCAGTATTTT
.	TRBV10-3	TRBJ1-2	few	CAISAPGTTYGYTF	TGTGCCATCAGTGCTCCCGGGACAACCTATGGCTACACCTTC
TRBD2	TRBV6-6	TRBJ2-1	.	CASSPPSGRNNEQFF	TGTGCCAGCAGTCCCCCTAGCGGACGGAACAATGAGCAGTTCTTC
TRBD2	TRBV11-3	TRBJ2-7	few	CASSETSGSAYEQYF	TGTGCCAGCAGCGAGACTAGCGGGAGTGCCTACGAGCAGTACTTC
TRBD1	TRBV5-1	TRBJ2-2	.	CASNDGTGYRTGELFF	TGCGCCAGCAACGACGGGACAGGGTATCGCACCGGGGAGCTGTTTTTT
TRBD2	TRBV29-1	TRBJ2-3	.	CSVERPGLAGGRADTQYF	TGCAGCGTTGAAAGGCCAGGACTAGCGGGGGGGCGGGCAGATACGCAGTATTTT
.	TRBV18	TRBJ2-2	.	CASSPTSQQAANTGELFF	TGTGCCAGCTCACCAACATCCCAACAGGCCGCGAACACCGGGGAGCTGTTTTTT
.	TRBV3-1/TRBV3-2	TRBJ2-3	.	CASSLVTGPDTQYF	TGTGCCAGCAGCCTAGTGACAGGCCCGGATACGCAGTATTTT
.	TRBV5-6	TRBJ1-5	.	CASSLSGSNQPQHF	TGTGCCAGCAGCTTGAGCGGTAGCAATCAGCCCCAGCATTTT
TRBD2	TRBV4-3	TRBJ2-2	once	CASSQASSGWTGELFF	TGCGCCAGCAGCCAAGCTTCTAGCGGGTGGACCGGGGAGCTGTTTTTT
TRBD1	TRBV7-8	TRBJ2-1	once	CASSSDRAREYNEQFF	TGTGCCAGCAGCTCAGACAGGGCGAGGGAGTACAATGAGCAGTTCTTC
.	TRBV15	TRBJ1-1	.	CATSRERGRLNTEAFF	TGTGCCACCAGCAGAGAGCGAGGGAGACTGAACACTGAAGCTTTCTTT
.	TRBV7-3	TRBJ2-1	once	CASSLGASRGNEQFF	TGTGCCAGCAGCTTAGGCGCTAGTAGGGGCAATGAGCAGTTCTTC
.	TRBV27	TRBJ1-5	.	CASSFGSGSNQPQHF	TGTGCCAGCAGTTTCGGTTCTGGTAGCAATCAGCCCCAGCATTTT
.	TRBV9	TRBJ2-3	.	CASSAAADTQYF	TGTGCCAGCAGCGCGGCGGCAGATACGCAGTATTTT
TRBD1	TRBV25-1	TRBJ1-3	.	CASSEDRVYSGNTIYF	TGTGCCAGCAGTGAGGACAGGGTATACTCTGGAAACACCATATATTTT
.	TRBV21-1	TRBJ1-2	.	CASSKSGYVLVYGYTF	TGTGCCAGCAGCAAATCAGGGTATGTGCTCGTCTATGGCTACACCTTC
TRBD2	TRBV13	TRBJ2-5	.	CASSPRGTFGGKETQYF	TGTGCCAGCAGCCCTCGGGGAACGTTCGGGGGGAAGGAGACCCAGTACTTC
.	TRBV6-1	TRBJ1-5	.	CASSDNRGYSNQPQHF	TGTGCCAGCAGTGACAATAGGGGTTACAGCAATCAGCCCCAGCATTTT
TRBD2	TRBV28	TRBJ2-2	.	CASSLGLAGGANTGELFF	TGTGCCAGCAGTCTAGGACTAGCGGGAGGAGCGAACACCGGGGAGCTGTTTTTT